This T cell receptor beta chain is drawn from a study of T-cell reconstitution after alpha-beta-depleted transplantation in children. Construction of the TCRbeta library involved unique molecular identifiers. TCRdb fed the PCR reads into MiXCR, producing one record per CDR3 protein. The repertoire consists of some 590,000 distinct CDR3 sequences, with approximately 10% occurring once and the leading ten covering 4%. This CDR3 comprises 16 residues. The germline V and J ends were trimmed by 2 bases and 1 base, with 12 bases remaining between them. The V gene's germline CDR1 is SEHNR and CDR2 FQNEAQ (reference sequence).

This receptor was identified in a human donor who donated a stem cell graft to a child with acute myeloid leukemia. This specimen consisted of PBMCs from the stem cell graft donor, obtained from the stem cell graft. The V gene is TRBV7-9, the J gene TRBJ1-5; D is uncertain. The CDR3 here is CASSLRGGLSNQPQHF. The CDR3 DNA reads TGTGCCAGCAGCTTACGGGGAGGACTCAGCAATCAGCCCCAGCATTTT.